This TCR beta chain was profiled in a study of shared clonotypes between healthy human individuals. Some clones are missing from TCRdb's copy, which holds only in-frame ones; the method was immunoSEQ multiplex PCR. The sample lists under 2.5 million clones, roughly 92% occurring once. The length of the CDR3 is 12 residues. Germline CDR1 is MDHEN and CDR2 is SYDVKM. Trimming took 7 bases from V and 4 from J, leaving 8 bases between them. The chain links TRBV28 to TRBJ1-5; tentative D call: TRBD1 (6 bases). The clonotype was recovered from a man aged 18 to 30 in good health. Some clones in this sample may be carry-over from other donors' samples. The source material was naive CD4+ T cells from PBMCs. The subset was: CD45RA+ positively selected. The chain's CDR3 is CASNGQNQPQHF. The CDR3 nucleotides are TGTGCCAGCAATGGACAGAATCAGCCCCAGCATTTT.